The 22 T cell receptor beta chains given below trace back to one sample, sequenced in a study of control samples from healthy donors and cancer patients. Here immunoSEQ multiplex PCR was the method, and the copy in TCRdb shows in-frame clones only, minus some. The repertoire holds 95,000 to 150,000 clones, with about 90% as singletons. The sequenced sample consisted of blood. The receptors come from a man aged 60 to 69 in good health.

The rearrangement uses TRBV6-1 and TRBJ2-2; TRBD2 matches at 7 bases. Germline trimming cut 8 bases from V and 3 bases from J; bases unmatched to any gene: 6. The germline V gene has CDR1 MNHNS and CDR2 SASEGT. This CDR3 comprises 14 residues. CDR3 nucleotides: TGTGCCAGCCTACTCCTAGCGGACACCGGGGAGCTGTTTTTT. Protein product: CASLLLADTGELFF.

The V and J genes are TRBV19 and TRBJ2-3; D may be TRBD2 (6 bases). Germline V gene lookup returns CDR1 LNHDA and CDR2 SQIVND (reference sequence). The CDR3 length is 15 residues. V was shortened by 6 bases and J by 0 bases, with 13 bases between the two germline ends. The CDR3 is CASRLTSSSTDTQYF. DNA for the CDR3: TGTGCCAGTAGACTGACTAGTTCTAGCACAGATACGCAGTATTTT. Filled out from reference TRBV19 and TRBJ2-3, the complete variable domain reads DGGITQSPKYLFRKEGQNVTLSCEQNLNHDAMYWYRQDPGQGLRLIYYSQIVNDFQKGDIAEGYSVSREKKESFPLTVTSAQKNPTAFYLCASRLTSSSTDTQYFGPGTRLTVL.

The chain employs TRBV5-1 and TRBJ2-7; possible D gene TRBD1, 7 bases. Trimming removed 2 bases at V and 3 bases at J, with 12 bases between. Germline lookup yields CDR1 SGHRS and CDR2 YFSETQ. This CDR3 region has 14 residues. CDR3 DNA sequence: TGCGCCAGCAGCTTAATCCAGGGGGGCTACGAGCAGTACTTC. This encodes CASSLIQGGYEQYF.

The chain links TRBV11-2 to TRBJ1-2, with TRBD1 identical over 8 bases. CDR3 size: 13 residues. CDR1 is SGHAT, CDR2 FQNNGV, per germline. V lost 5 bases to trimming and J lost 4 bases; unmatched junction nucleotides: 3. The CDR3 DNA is TGTGCCAGCAGCCTAGGACAGGGCTATGGCTACACCTTC. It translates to CASSLGQGYGYTF.

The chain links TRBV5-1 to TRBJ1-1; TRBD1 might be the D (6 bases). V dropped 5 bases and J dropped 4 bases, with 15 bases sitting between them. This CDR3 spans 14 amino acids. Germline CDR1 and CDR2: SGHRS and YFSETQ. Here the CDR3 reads CASRDTGSPTEAFF. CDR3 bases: TGCGCCAGCAGGGATACAGGGAGTCCCACTGAAGCTTTCTTT.

As DNA, the CDR3 is TGCGCCAGCAGCGCGGTGGCAGGGGGCGAGCAGTACTTC. This codes for CASSAVAGGEQYF. The genes are TRBV5-1 and TRBJ2-7, with 7 bases fitting TRBD1. The CDR3 totals 13 residues. Per germline, CDR1 SGHRS and CDR2 YFSETQ. The junction had 7 bases not matched to a gene; V was cut back by 4 bases and J by 6 bases.

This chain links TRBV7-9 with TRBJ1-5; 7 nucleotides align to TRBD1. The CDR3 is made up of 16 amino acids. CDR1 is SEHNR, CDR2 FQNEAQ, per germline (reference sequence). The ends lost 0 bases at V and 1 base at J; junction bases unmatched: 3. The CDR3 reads CASSLATGVSNQPQHF. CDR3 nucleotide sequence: TGTGCCAGCAGCTTAGCAACAGGGGTCAGCAATCAGCCCCAGCATTTT.

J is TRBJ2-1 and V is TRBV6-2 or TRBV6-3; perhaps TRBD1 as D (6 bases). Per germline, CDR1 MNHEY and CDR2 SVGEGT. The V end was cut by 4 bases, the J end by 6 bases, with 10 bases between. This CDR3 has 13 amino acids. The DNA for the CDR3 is TGTGCCAGCAGTTGGGGACACGTCAATGAGCAGTTCTTC. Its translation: CASSWGHVNEQFF.

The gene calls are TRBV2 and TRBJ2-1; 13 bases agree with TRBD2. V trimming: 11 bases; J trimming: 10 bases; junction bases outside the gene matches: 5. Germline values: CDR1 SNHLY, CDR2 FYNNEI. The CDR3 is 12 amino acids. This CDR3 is CAGGTSGIEQFF. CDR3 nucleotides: TGTGCCGGAGGGACTAGCGGGATCGAGCAGTTCTTC.

CDR3 sequence reads: CASSYSGVNSNQPQHF. The CDR3 DNA is TGTGCCAGCAGTTACTCCGGAGTGAATAGCAATCAGCCCCAGCATTTT. The V gene is TRBV6-5, the J gene TRBJ1-5; no clear D. The V end lost 0 bases, the J end lost 0 bases, and 9 bases lay between the germline ends. Germline loops: CDR1 MNHEY, CDR2 SVGAGI. This CDR3 spans 16 amino acids.

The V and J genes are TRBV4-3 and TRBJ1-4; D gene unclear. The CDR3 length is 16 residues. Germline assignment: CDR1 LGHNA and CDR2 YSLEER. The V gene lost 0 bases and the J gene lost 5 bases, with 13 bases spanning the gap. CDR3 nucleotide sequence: TGCGCCAGCAGCCAAGATTCTGCCACCTCCAATGAAAAACTGTTTTTT. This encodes CASSQDSATSNEKLFF.

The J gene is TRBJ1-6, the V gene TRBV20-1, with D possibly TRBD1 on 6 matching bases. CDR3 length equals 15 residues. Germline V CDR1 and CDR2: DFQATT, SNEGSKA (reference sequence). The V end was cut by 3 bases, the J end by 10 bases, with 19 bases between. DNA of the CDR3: TGCAGTGCTAGTCGGGGGGCAGGGGAAGGCTCACCCCTCCACTTT. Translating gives CSASRGAGEGSPLHF.

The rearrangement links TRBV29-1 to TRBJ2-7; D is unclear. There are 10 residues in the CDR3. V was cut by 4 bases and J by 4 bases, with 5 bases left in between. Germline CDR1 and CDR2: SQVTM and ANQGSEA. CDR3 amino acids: CSVGEYEQYF. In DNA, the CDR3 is TGCAGCGTTGGGGAATACGAGCAGTACTTC.

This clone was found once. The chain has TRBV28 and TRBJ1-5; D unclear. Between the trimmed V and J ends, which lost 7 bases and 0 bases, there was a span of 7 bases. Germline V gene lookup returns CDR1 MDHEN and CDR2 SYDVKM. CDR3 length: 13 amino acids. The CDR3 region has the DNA TGTGCCAGCACCCCTCTTAGCAATCAGCCCCAGCATTTT. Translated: CASTPLSNQPQHF.

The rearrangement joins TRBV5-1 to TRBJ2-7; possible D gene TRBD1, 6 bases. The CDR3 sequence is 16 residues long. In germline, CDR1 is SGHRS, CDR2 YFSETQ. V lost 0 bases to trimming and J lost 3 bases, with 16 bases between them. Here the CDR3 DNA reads TGCGCCAGCAGCTTGGGGTCAGGGGACGGGCTCTACGAGCAGTACTTC. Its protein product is CASSLGSGDGLYEQYF.

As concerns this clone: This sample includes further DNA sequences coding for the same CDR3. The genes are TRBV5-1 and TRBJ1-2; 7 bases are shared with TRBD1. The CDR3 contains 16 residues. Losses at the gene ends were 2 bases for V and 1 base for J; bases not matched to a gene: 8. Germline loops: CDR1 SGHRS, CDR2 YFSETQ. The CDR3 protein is CASSFGVGQINYGYTF. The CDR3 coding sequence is TGCGCCAGCAGCTTCGGGGTGGGACAGATTAACTATGGCTACACCTTC.

CDR3 bases: TGTGCCAGCAGGAGGACAGGCACAGATACGCAGTATTTT. This translates into CASRRTGTDTQYF. The J gene is TRBJ2-3, the V gene TRBV6-5; D might be TRBD1 (6 bases). CDR3 length: 13 amino acids. The ends were cut back, 6 bases at V and 1 base at J, with 8 bases in the middle. From germline, CDR1 is MNHEY and CDR2 SVGAGI.

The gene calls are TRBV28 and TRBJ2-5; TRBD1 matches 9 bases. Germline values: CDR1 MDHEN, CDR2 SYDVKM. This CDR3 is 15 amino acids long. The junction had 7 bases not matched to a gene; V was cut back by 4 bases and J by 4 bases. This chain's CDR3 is CASSSPTGGGETQYF. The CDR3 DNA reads TGTGCCAGCAGTTCCCCTACAGGGGGCGGAGAGACCCAGTACTTC.

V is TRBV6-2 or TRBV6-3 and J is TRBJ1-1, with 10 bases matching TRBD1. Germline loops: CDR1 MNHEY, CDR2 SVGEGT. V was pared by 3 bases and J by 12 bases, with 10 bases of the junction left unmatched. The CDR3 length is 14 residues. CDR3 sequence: CASSYPSGTGEPFF. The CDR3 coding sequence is TGTGCCAGCAGTTATCCTTCCGGGACAGGGGAACCTTTCTTT.

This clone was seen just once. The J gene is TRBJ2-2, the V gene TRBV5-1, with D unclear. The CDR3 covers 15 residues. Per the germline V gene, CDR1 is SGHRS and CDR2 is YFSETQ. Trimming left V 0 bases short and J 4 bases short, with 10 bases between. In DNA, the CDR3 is TGCGCCAGCAGCTTGGTATCCGTGGTCACCGGGGAGCTGTTTTTT. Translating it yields CASSLVSVVTGELFF.

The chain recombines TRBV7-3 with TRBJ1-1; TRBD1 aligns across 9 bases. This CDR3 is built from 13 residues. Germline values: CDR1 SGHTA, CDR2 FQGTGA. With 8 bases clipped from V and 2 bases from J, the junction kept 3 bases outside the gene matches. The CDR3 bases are TGTGCCAGCGCGACAGGGGGAAACACTGAAGCTTTCTTT. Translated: CASATGGNTEAFF.

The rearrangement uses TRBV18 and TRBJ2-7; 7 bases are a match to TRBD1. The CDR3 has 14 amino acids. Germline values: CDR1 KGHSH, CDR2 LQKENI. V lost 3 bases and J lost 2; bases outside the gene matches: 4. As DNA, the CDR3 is TGTGCCAGCTCACCCCCGGGACAGCCCTACGAGCAGTACTTC. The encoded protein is CASSPPGQPYEQYF.